The rows below give T cell receptor beta chains drawn from one sample of a study of blood T cell repertoires in COVID-19. Some clones are missing from TCRdb's copy, which holds only in-frame ones; the method was immunoSEQ multiplex PCR. The repertoire holds under 300,000 clones, with almost 90% as singletons. The specimen sequenced was peripheral blood. These receptors all come from a woman aged 55-75 years with COVID-19, enrolled during active disease. Both conserved end residues are part of each CDR3. The D gene is left open where the match is weak. A clone size is listed for some rows: how often the clone was seen (once, few, many), or a class if it is expanded.

CDR3 | DNA | size | D | J | V
CASSVPDQGTEAFF | TGTGCCAGCAGCGTACCGGACCAGGGGACCGAAGCTTTCTTT | NA | NA | TRBJ1-1 | TRBV9
CASSESPTGDPLYEQYF | TGTGCCAGCAGTGAAAGCCCGACAGGGGATCCCTTGTACGAGCAGTACTTC | once | TRBD1 | TRBJ2-7 | TRBV6-1
CASPQGCRAAGANVLTF | TGTGCCAGCCCCCAAGGTTGCAGGGCTGCTGGGGCCAACGTCCTGACTTTC | NA | NA | TRBJ2-6 | TRBV21-1
CASSFGQNTGELFF | TGTGCTAGCAGCTTTGGACAGAACACCGGGGAGCTGTTTTTT | once | NA | TRBJ2-2 | TRBV7-7
CASSLGRGADETQYF | TGTGCCAGCAGCTTAGGACGGGGGGCGGATGAGACCCAGTACTTC | NA | NA | TRBJ2-5 | TRBV13
CASSFDRGHTEAFF | TGTGCCAGCAGTTTCGACAGGGGGCACACTGAAGCTTTCTTT | once | TRBD1 | TRBJ1-1 | TRBV27
CSVRGDFNYGYTF | TGCAGCGTCCGAGGGGACTTCAACTATGGCTACACCTTC | NA | NA | TRBJ1-2 | TRBV29-1
CASSPDTEKLFF | TGTGCCAGCAGCCCCGATACGGAGAAACTGTTTTTT | once | NA | TRBJ1-4 | TRBV7-9
CASSYSTSGGAETQYF | TGTGCCAGCAGTTACTCGACTAGCGGGGGGGCAGAGACCCAGTACTTC | NA | TRBD2 | TRBJ2-5 | TRBV6-2/TRBV6-3
CASSIEIRGGNEQFF | TGTGCCAGTAGTATAGAAATACGGGGGGGGAATGAGCAGTTCTTC | once | TRBD2 | TRBJ2-1 | TRBV19
CASSYGGANTEAFF | TGTGCCAGCAGTTATGGGGGGGCGAACACTGAAGCTTTCTTT | NA | NA | TRBJ1-1 | TRBV6-2/TRBV6-3
CASSAEWGGNTEAFF | TGTGCCAGCTCAGCAGAGTGGGGGGGGAACACTGAAGCTTTCTTT | NA | NA | TRBJ1-1 | TRBV18
CASRLSGRRVWRGPSYEQYF | TGTGCCAGCAGACTCAGCGGGCGGCGGGTCTGGCGGGGGCCATCCTACGAGCAGTACTTC | NA | NA | TRBJ2-7 | TRBV27
CASTRTGSYNEQFF | TGTGCCAGCACCCGGACGGGAAGCTACAATGAGCAGTTCTTC | once | NA | TRBJ2-1 | TRBV9
CASSLGQAPNYGYTF | TGTGCCAGCAGCTTAGGACAGGCCCCTAACTATGGCTACACCTTC | NA | NA | TRBJ1-2 | TRBV7-2
CASSQDVLSGQGAYNEKLFF | TGCGCCAGCAGCCAAGATGTTCTTAGCGGGCAGGGCGCATATAATGAAAAACTGTTTTTT | NA | NA | TRBJ1-4 | TRBV4-3
CASRVGGVETQYF | TGTGCCAGCAGAGTAGGCGGGGTCGAGACCCAGTACTTC | NA | NA | TRBJ2-5 | TRBV2
CSANRGVGYTF | TGCAGTGCAAACCGGGGTGTCGGCTACACCTTC | NA | NA | TRBJ1-2 | TRBV20-1
CATSRALQGTGELFF | TGTGCCACCAGCAGAGCCCTACAGGGTACCGGGGAGCTGTTTTTT | NA | NA | TRBJ2-2 | TRBV15
CASSKRGTPAQGEQYF | TGTGCCAGCAGCAAAAGGGGTACACCCGCTCAGGGCGAGCAGTACTTC | NA | NA | TRBJ2-7 | TRBV21-1
CASSPTGLTEAFF | TGTGCCAGCAGTCCGACAGGGCTCACTGAAGCTTTCTTT | NA | TRBD1 | TRBJ1-1 | TRBV6-2/TRBV6-3
CASSKGLAGGSYEQYF | TGTGCCAGCAGCAAGGGACTAGCGGGGGGTTCCTACGAGCAGTACTTC | NA | TRBD2 | TRBJ2-7 | TRBV7-9